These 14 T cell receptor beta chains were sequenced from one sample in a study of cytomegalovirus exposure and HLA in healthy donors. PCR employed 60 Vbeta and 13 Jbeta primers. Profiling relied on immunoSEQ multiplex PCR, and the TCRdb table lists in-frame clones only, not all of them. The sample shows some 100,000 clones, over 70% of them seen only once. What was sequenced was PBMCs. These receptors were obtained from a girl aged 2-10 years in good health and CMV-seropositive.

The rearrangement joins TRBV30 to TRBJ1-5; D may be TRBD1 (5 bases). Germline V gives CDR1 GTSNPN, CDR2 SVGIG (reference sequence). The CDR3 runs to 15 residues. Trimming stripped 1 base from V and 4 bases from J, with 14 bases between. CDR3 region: CAWSGVVGRNQPQHF. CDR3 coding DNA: TGTGCCTGGAGTGGGGTGGTGGGGCGGAATCAGCCCCAGCATTTT. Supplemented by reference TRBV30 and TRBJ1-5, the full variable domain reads SQTIHQWPATLVQPVGSPLSLECTVEGTSNPNLYWYRQAAGRGLQLLFYSVGIGQISSEVPQNLSASRPQDRQFILSSKKLLLSDSGFYLCAWSGVVGRNQPQHFGDGTRLSIL.

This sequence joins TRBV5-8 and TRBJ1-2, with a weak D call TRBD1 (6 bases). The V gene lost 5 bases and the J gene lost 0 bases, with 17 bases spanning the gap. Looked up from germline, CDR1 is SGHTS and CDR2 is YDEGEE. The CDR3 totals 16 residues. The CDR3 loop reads CASSTGTYSANYGYTF. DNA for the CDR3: TGTGCCAGCAGTACCGGGACATACTCAGCTAACTATGGCTACACCTTC.

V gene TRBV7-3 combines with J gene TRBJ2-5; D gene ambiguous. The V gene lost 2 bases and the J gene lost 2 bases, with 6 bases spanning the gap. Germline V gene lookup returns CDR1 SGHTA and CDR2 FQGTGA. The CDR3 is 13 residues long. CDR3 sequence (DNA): TGTGCCAGCAGCTTACTAGGTCAAGAGACCCAGTACTTC. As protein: CASSLLGQETQYF.

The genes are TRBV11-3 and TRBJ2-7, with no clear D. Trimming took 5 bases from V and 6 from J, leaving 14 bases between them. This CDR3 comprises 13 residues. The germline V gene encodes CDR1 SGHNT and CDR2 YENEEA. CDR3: CASSELSTSEQYF. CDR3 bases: TGTGCCAGCAGCGAGCTATCGACTTCCGAGCAGTACTTC.

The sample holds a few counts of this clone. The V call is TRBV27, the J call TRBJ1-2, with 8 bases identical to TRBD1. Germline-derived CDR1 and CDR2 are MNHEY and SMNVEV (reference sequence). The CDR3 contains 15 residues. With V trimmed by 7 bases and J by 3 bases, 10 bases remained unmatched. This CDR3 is CASTPRTGQDYGYTF. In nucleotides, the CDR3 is TGTGCCAGCACCCCTAGGACAGGGCAGGACTATGGCTACACCTTC.

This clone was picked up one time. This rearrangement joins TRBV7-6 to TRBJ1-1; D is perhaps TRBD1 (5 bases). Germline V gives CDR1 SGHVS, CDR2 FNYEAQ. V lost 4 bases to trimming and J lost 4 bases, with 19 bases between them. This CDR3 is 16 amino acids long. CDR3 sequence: CASSSHIGQGRTEAFF. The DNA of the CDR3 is TGTGCCAGCAGCTCCCACATCGGGCAGGGTCGCACTGAAGCTTTCTTT.

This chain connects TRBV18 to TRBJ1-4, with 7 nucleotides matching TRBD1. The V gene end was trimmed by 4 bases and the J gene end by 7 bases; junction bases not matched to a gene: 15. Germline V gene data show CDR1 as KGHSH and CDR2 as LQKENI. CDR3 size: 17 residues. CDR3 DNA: TGTGCCAGCTCACTTTCTTACCAGACAGGGTCGGTTGAAAAACTGTTTTTT. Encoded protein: CASSLSYQTGSVEKLFF.

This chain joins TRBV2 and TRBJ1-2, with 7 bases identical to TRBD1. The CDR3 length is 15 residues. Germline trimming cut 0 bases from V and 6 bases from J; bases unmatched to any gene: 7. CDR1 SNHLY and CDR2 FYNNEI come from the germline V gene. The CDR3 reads CASSEAWDRIDGYTF. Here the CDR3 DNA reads TGTGCCAGCAGTGAAGCGTGGGACAGAATTGATGGCTACACCTTC.

CDR3 in DNA: TGTGCCTGGAGTGTACGAGGCGGGGTAGATTACAATGAGCAGTTCTTC. Encoded protein: CAWSVRGGVDYNEQFF. The rearrangement joins TRBV30 to TRBJ2-1; a possible D gene is TRBD2 (6 bases). From germline, CDR1 is GTSNPN and CDR2 SVGIG (reference sequence). V lost 0 bases, J lost 4 bases, and 16 bases lay in between. This CDR3 comprises 16 residues.

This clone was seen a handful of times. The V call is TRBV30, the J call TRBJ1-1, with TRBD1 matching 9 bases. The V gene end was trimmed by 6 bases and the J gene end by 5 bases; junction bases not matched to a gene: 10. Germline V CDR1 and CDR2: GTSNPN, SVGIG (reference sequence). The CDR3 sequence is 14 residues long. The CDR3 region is CACLRGQGQTEAFF. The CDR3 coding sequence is TGTGCCTGTTTGCGGGGACAGGGTCAAACTGAAGCTTTCTTT.

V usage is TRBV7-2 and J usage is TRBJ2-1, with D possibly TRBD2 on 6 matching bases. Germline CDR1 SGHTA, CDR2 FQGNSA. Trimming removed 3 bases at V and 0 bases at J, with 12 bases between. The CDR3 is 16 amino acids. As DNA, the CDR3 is TGTGCCAGCAGCTTGTCTCCCGGGAGCTCCTACAATGAGCAGTTCTTC. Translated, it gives CASSLSPGSSYNEQFF.

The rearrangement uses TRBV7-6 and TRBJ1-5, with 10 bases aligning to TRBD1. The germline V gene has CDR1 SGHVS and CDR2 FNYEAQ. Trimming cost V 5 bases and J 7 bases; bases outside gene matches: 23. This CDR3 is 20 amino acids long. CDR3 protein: CASSPGRRQGALSGNQPQHF. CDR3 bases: TGTGCCAGCAGCCCCGGCAGGCGACAGGGGGCACTTTCAGGAAACCAGCCCCAGCATTTT.

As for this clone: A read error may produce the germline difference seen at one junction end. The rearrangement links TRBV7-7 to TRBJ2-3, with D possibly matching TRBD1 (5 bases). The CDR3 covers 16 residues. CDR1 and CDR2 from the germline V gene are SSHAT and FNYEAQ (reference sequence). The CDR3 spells CASSLKAGWRTDTQYF. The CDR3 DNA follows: TGTGCTAGCAGCTTGAAAGCAGGGTGGCGCACAGATACGCAGTATTTT.

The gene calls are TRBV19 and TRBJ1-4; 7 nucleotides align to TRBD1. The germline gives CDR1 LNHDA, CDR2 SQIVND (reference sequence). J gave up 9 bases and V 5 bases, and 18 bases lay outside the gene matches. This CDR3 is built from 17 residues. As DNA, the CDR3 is TGTGCCAGTAGTCACCACCGCCGGGACAGCGGACAGAAAAAACTGTTTTTT. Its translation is CASSHHRRDSGQKKLFF.